This T cell receptor beta chain is from a study of blood T cell repertoires in COVID-19. Study overall: The samples span acute and convalescent COVID-19 from the United States, Italy and Spain. PBMCs, B-cell-depleted T cells, or T cells provided the cDNA or gDNA that made up the material.

The data were produced by immunoSEQ multiplex PCR, yet TCRdb's version contains in-frame clones alone and is incomplete. The sample records almost 200,000 clones, less than 90% being singletons. Germline V CDR1 and CDR2: SGHVS, FQNEAQ. The V and J ends lost 1 base and 4 bases, in that order; junction bases with no gene match: 3. The CDR3 is 15 residues long. The sequence was collected from a woman in her 70s with acute or convalescent COVID-19. V gene TRBV7-8 combines with J gene TRBJ1-2; the match to TRBD1 covers 10 bases. Specimen: peripheral blood. The CDR3 loop is CASSLGGQGSYGYTF. DNA for the CDR3: TGTGCCAGCAGCTTAGGGGGACAGGGGTCCTATGGCTACACCTTC.